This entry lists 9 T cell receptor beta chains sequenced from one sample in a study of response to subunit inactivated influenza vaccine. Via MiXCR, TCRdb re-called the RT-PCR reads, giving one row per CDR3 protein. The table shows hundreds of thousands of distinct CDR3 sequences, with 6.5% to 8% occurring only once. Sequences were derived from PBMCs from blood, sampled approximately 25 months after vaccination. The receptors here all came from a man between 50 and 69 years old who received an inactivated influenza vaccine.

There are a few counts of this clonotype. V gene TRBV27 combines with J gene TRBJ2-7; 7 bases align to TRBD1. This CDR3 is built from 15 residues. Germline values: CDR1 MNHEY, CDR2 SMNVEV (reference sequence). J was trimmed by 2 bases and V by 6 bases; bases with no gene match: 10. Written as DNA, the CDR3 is TGTGCCAGCAGGCCGAGACAGGGTTGGCCCTACGAGCAGTACTTC. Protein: CASRPRQGWPYEQYF.

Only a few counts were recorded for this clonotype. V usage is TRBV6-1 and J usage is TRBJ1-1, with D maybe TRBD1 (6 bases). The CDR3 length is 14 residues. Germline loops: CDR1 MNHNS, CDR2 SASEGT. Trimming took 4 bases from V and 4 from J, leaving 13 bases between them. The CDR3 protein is CASSAIQGTTEAFF. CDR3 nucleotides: TGTGCCAGCAGTGCTATCCAGGGGACCACTGAAGCTTTCTTT.

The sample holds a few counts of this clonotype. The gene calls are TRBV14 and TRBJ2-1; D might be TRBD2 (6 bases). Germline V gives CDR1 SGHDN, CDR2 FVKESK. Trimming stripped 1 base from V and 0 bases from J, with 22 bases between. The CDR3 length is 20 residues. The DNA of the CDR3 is TGTGCCAGCAGCCAAGTATGGTCGGGGGACCTCAAATACTCCTACAATGAGCAGTTCTTC. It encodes CASSQVWSGDLKYSYNEQFF. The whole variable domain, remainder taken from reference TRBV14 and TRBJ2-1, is EAGVTQFPSHSVIEKGQTVTLRCDPISGHDNLYWYRRVMGKEIKFLLHFVKESKQDESGMPNNRFLAERTGGTYSTLKVQPAELEDSGVYFCASSQVWSGDLKYSYNEQFFGPGTRLTVL.

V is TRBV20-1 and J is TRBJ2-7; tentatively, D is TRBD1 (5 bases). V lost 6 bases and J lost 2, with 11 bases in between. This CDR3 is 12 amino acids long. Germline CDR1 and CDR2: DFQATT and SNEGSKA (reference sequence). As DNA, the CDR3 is TGCAGTGCCACAGACAGAACCTACGAGCAGTACTTC. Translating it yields CSATDRTYEQYF.

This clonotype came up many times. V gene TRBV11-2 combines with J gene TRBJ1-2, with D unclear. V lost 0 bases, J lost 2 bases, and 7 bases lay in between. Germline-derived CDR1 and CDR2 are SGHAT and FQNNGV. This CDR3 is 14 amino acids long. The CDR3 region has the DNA TGTGCCAGCAGCTTAGACATCGGGAACTATGGCTACACCTTC. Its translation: CASSLDIGNYGYTF.

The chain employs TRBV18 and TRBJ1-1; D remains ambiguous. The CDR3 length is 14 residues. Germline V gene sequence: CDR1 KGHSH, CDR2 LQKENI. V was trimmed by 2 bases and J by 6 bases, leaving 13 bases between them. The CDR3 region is CASSPSGSGAEAFF. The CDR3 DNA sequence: TGTGCCAGCTCACCAAGTGGGAGCGGGGCTGAAGCTTTCTTT.

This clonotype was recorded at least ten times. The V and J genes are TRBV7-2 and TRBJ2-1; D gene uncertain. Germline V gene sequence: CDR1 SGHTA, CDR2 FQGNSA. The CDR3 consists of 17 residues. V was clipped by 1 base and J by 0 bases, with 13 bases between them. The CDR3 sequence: CASSLVDSPGSYNEQFF. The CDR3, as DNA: TGTGCCAGCAGCTTAGTAGATTCACCGGGCTCCTACAATGAGCAGTTCTTC.

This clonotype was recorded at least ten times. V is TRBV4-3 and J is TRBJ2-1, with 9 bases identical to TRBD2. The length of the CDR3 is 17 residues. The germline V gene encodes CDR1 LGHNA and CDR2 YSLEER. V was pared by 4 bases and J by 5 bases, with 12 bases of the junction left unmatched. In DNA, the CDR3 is TGCGCCAGCAGCCGCTCCCCCCGGACTAGCGCAGACAATGAGCAGTTCTTC. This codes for CASSRSPRTSADNEQFF.

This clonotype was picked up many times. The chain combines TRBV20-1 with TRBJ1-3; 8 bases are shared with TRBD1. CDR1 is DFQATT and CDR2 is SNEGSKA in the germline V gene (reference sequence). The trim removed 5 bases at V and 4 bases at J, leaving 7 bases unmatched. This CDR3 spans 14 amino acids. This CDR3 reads CSARQGLQGNTIYF. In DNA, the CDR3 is TGCAGTGCTCGACAGGGGCTGCAAGGAAACACCATATATTTT.